Following are 8 T cell receptor beta chains from one sample sequenced in a study of T cell responses to AZD1222 COVID-19 vaccine. Clones were read by immunoSEQ multiplex PCR, and TCRdb kept only the in-frame ones, dropping some. The data show about 120,000 clones, with under 95% seen just once and under 1.2% held by the top ten. The sequenced sample was peripheral blood, obtained 28 days after the second AZD1222 dose. The receptors were sampled from an adult who received the AZD1222 COVID-19 vaccine.

The CDR3 here is CASSGPGNRAEAFF. As DNA, the CDR3 is TGTGCCAGCAGCGGTCCCGGGAATCGGGCTGAAGCTTTCTTT. The chain has TRBV3-1 (or the pseudogene TRBV3-2) and TRBJ1-1; D is unresolved. Germline V CDR1 and CDR2: LGHDT, YNNKEL (reference sequence). This CDR3 region has 14 residues. Trimming pared 5 bases from V and 6 bases from J, leaving 16 bases between.

This clone was detected only once. The chain couples TRBV9 to TRBJ1-3, with D uncertain. The V and J ends lost 0 bases and 0 bases respectively, with 7 bases between them. CDR1 is SGDLS and CDR2 is YYNGEE in the germline V gene. This CDR3 has 15 residues. The CDR3 region has the DNA TGTGCCAGCAGCGTAGACGTCAGCTCTGGAAACACCATATATTTT. Translating gives CASSVDVSSGNTIYF. Filled out from reference TRBV9 and TRBJ1-3, the complete variable domain reads DSGVTQTPKHLITATGQRVTLRCSPRSGDLSVYWYQQSLDQGLQFLIQYYNGEERAKGNILERFSAQQFPDLHSELNLSSLELGDSALYFCASSVDVSSGNTIYFGEGSWLTVV.

The gene calls are TRBV5-1 and TRBJ2-5, with 8 bases identical to TRBD1. Germline V gives CDR1 SGHRS, CDR2 YFSETQ. The CDR3 length is 14 residues. J was trimmed by 5 bases and V by 3 bases; bases with no gene match: 6. CDR3 DNA sequence: TGCGCCAGCAGCTATGGACAGGGCCTTGAGACCCAGTACTTC. This encodes CASSYGQGLETQYF. Full variable domain (rest looked up from reference TRBV5-1 and TRBJ2-5): KAGVTQTPRYLIKTRGQQVTLSCSPISGHRSVSWYQQTPGQGLQFLFEYFSETQRNKGNFPGRFSGRQFSNSRSEMNVSTLELGDSALYLCASSYGQGLETQYFGPGTRLLVL.

The chain has TRBV2 and TRBJ2-3, with 11 bases identical to TRBD2. V lost 11 bases, J lost 4 bases, and 5 bases stayed unmatched. This CDR3 is built from 13 residues. Germline values: CDR1 SNHLY, CDR2 FYNNEI. The CDR3 loop is CAGKLAGADTQYF. The CDR3 bases are TGTGCCGGCAAACTAGCGGGAGCAGATACGCAGTATTTT. Drawing the rest from reference TRBV2 and TRBJ2-3, the complete variable domain is EPEVTQTPSHQVTQMGQEVILRCVPISNHLYFYWYRQILGQKVEFLVSFYNNEISEKSEIFDDQFSVERPDGSNFTLKIRSTKLEDSAMYFCAGKLAGADTQYFGPGTRLTVL.

The chain has TRBV6-1 and TRBJ1-1; D remains unclear. Germline V lookup: CDR1 MNHNS, CDR2 SASEGT. The CDR3 sequence is 15 residues long. Trimming took 1 base from V and 1 from J, leaving 10 bases between them. CDR3 protein: CASSEVGPANTEAFF. The CDR3 nucleotides read TGTGCCAGCAGTGAAGTCGGGCCTGCGAACACTGAAGCTTTCTTT.

This chain connects TRBV29-1 to TRBJ1-4, with D unclear. Germline V gene data show CDR1 as SQVTM and CDR2 as ANQGSEA. This CDR3 spans 13 amino acids. V dropped 7 bases and J dropped 0 bases, with 9 bases sitting between them. The CDR3 sequence is CSAMGATNEKLFF. CDR3 bases: TGCAGCGCCATGGGAGCAACTAATGAAAAACTGTTTTTT.

The chain combines TRBV28 with TRBJ2-7; perhaps TRBD1 as D (6 bases). Between the trimmed V and J ends, which lost 2 bases and 1 base, there was a span of 24 bases. Germline assignment: CDR1 MDHEN and CDR2 SYDVKM. The CDR3 contains 19 residues. The CDR3 bases are TGTGCCAGCAGTTTAAGCGCCGGGACAAAGGAAAATCCGTCCTACGAGCAGTACTTC. Translation: CASSLSAGTKENPSYEQYF.

V gene TRBV30 combines with J gene TRBJ2-3; possible D gene TRBD1, 6 bases. The CDR3 covers 13 residues. CDR1 and CDR2 (germline): GTSNPN, SVGIG (reference sequence). V was clipped by 4 bases and J by 3 bases, with 11 bases between them. The CDR3 region is CAWTTGLTDTQYF. DNA for the CDR3: TGTGCCTGGACCACAGGGTTAACAGATACGCAGTATTTT.